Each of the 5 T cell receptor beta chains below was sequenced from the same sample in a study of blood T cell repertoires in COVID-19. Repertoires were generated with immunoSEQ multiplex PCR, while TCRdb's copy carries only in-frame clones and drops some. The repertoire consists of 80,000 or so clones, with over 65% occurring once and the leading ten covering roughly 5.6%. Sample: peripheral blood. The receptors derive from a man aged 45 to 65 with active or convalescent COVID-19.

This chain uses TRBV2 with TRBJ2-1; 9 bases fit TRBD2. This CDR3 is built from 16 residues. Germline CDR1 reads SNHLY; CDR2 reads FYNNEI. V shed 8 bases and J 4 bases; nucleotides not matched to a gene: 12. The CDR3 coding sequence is TGTGCCAGCCGCGCCCGTAGCGGGGGACAATACAATGAGCAGTTCTTC. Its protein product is CASRARSGGQYNEQFF.

CDR3 in amino acids: CASSPNGAFF. CDR3 in DNA: TGTGCCAGCAGCCCCAACGGGGCTTTCTTT. The chain recombines TRBV7-2 with TRBJ1-1; no definite D call. V lost 5 bases to trimming and J lost 11 bases, with 9 bases between them. The CDR3 covers 10 residues. CDR1 is SGHTA, CDR2 FQGNSA, per germline.

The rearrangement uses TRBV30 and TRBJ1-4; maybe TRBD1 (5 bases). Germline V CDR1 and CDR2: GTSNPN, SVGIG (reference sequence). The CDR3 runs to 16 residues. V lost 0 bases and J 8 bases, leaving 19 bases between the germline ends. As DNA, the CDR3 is TGTGCCTGGAGTGTGGGGGGTGGAGGGGAAGGGGAAAAACTGTTTTTT. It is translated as CAWSVGGGGEGEKLFF.

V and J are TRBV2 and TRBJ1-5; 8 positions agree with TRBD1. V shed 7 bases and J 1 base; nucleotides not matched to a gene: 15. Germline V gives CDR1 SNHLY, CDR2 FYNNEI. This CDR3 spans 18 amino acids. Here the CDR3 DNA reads TGTGCCAGCAATCCCTTCGAAGCAGGGGGCATCAGCAATCAGCCCCAGCATTTT. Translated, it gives CASNPFEAGGISNQPQHF.

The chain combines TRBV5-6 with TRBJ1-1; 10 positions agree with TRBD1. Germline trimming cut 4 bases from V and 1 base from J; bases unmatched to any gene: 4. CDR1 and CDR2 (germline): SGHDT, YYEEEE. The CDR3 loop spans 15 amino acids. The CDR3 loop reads CASSTRDRGNTEAFF. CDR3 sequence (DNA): TGTGCCAGCAGCACTCGGGACAGGGGGAACACTGAAGCTTTCTTT.